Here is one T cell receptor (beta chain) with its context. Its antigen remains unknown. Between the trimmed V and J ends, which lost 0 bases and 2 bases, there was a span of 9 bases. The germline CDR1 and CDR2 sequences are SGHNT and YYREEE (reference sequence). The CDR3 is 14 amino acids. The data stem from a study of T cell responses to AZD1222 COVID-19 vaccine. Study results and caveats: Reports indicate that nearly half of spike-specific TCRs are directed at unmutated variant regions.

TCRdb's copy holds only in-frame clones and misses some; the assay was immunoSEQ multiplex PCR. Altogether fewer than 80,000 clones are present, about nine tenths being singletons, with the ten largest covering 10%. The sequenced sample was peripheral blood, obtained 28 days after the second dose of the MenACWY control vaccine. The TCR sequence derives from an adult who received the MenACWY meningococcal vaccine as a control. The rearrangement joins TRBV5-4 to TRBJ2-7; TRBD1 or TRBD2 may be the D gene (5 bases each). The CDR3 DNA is TGTGCCAGCAGCTTGGCCGGGGCCGCCTACGAGCAGTACTTC. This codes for CASSLAGAAYEQYF.